What follows are 32 T cell receptor beta chains derived from one specimen sequenced in a study of regulatory T cells in long-lasting Graves disease (dated by TCRdb to 2020 to 2023). The time point tag for this specimen amounts to: newly diagnosed GD, antithyroid drugs for less than 3 months. For both TCR sequencing and RNA sequencing, RNA was extracted from PBMCs in TRIzol. Preparation of the library involved multiplex PCR. This sample was sequenced with an Illumina HiSeq 4000. CDR3 regions were amplified by Arm-PCR with iRepertoire HTBI primers to construct TCR beta libraries. The public sequencing data were trimmed at Q25 with fastp and processed into clonotypes with MiXCR by TCRdb, which kept only in-frame beta chains. When rows share a CDR3 protein, they turn into one entry using the most common DNA and genes. For this sample there are 400,000 to 550,000 distinct CDR3 sequences; 16% appear just once. Clones ranked in the top ten supply about 23% of the sample.

The data were also submitted as part of a second study, on T cells in Graves' hyperthyroidism and ophthalmopathy.

Here the sequenced sample was peripheral blood mononuclear cells (PBMCs), taken at new diagnosis, from a patient treated with antithyroid drugs. The origin of the receptors is a woman aged 18-29 years with Graves disease. Donor details come from another sample of the same person, matched by shared clones.

The chain joins TRBV7-7 to TRBJ2-2, with 12 bases aligning to TRBD1. The CDR3 runs to 15 residues. The germline V gene has CDR1 SSHAT and CDR2 FNYEAQ (reference sequence). CDR3 amino acids: CAAGTGGANTGELFF. The CDR3 coding sequence is TGTGCGGCCGGGACAGGGGGCGCCAACACCGGGGAGCTGTTTTTT.

The V and J genes are TRBV9 and TRBJ2-5, with TRBD1 matching over 10 bases. The V segment lost 3 bases and the J segment 4 bases; nucleotides outside the gene matches: 6. Germline CDR1 SGDLS, CDR2 YYNGEE. The CDR3 is 15 residues long. This chain's CDR3 is CASSGTGTGVETQYF. The CDR3 coding sequence is TGTGCCAGCAGCGGGACCGGGACAGGGGTAGAGACCCAGTACTTC.

This clonotype was seen ten or more times. The rearrangement joins TRBV7-9 to TRBJ1-2; 8 bases line up with TRBD1. CDR1 SEHNR and CDR2 FQNEAQ come from the germline V gene (reference sequence). J was trimmed by 4 bases and V by 5 bases; bases with no gene match: 9. The length of the CDR3 is 15 residues. As DNA, the CDR3 is TGTGCCAGCAGCCAAGACAGGGGCCGCTCCTATGGCTACACCTTC. It encodes CASSQDRGRSYGYTF.

This clonotype was counted between two and nine times. The rearrangement uses TRBV12-3 or TRBV12-4 and TRBJ1-1, with D perhaps matching TRBD1 (5 bases). CDR3 length equals 15 residues. Trimming shortened V by 5 bases and J by 4 bases, and 17 bases separated the two germline ends. CDR3 bases: TGTGCCAGCAGTCAAAACAGGAACATTGGCACTGAAGCTTTCTTT. It specifies CASSQNRNIGTEAFF.

At least ten counts were recorded for this clonotype. Written as DNA, the CDR3 is TGTGCCAGCAGTAGACTAGCGGGAGTGGGAACGACGCAGTATTTT. It yields the protein CASSRLAGVGTTQYF. This sequence joins TRBV11-2 and TRBJ2-3, with 12 positions matching TRBD2. CDR1 and CDR2 (germline): SGHAT, FQNNGV. V shed 6 bases, J shed 9 bases, and the junction held 10 bases outside the gene matches. The CDR3 totals 15 residues.

The V call is TRBV9, the J call TRBJ2-7, with 8 bases lining up with TRBD2. This CDR3 comprises 15 residues. CDR1 SGDLS and CDR2 YYNGEE come from the germline V gene. J lost 5 bases, V lost 1 base, and 8 bases had no gene match. CDR3 in DNA: TGTGCCAGCAGCGTATTCGGGAGGGCCCTCGACGAGCAGTACTTC. This encodes CASSVFGRALDEQYF.

For this clonotype: This sequence may be a read error, since a much larger clone differs from it by one base. This chain links TRBV9 with TRBJ2-7; no definite D call. The DNA end lines up better with TRBJ2-1; the J call may be wrong. CDR1 and CDR2 from the germline V gene are SGDLS and YYNGEE. CDR3 length: 14 amino acids. CDR3 in amino acids: CASSVSFSSYEQFF. The CDR3 nucleotides are TGTGCCAGCAGCGTGAGCTTCAGCTCCTACGAGCAGTTCTTC.

This clonotype was detected a few times. The chain has TRBV24-1 and TRBJ2-7; D unclear. Germline-derived CDR1 and CDR2 are KGHDR and SFDVKD. The CDR3 loop spans 13 amino acids. Between the trimmed V and J ends, which lost 3 bases and 3 bases, there was a span of 8 bases. CDR3 amino acids: CATSDPRDYEQYF. The CDR3 nucleotides read TGTGCCACCAGTGATCCCAGAGACTACGAGCAGTACTTC.

Ten or more counts support this clonotype. V usage is TRBV19 and J usage is TRBJ2-7; D is possibly TRBD1 (5 bases). The V and J ends lost 4 bases and 6 bases respectively, with 10 bases between them. The V gene's germline CDR1 is LNHDA and CDR2 SQIVND (reference sequence). The CDR3 sequence is 12 residues long. DNA of the CDR3: TGTGCCAGTAGTAGAAGAGACAGCGAGCAGTACTTC. It codes for CASSRRDSEQYF.

This clonotype was seen at least ten times. This chain links TRBV5-1 with TRBJ2-1; TRBD2 aligns across 8 bases. The CDR3 totals 14 residues. Germline loops: CDR1 SGHRS, CDR2 YFSETQ. The V segment lost 0 bases and the J segment 7 bases; nucleotides outside the gene matches: 3. The DNA of the CDR3 is TGCGCCAGCAGCTTGGCGAGCGGGAGAAATGAGCAGTTCTTC. Translating gives CASSLASGRNEQFF.

This clonotype was seen at least ten times. J is TRBJ2-1 and V is TRBV28; D remains ambiguous. Germline V CDR1 and CDR2: MDHEN, SYDVKM. V was pared by 4 bases and J by 4 bases, with 5 bases between. The CDR3 length is 12 residues. Here the CDR3 reads CASSSIYNEQFF. In DNA form, the CDR3 reads TGTGCCAGCAGTTCAATATACAATGAGCAGTTCTTC.

This clonotype has at least ten counts. The rearrangement uses TRBV11-3 and TRBJ2-3, with 7 bases fitting TRBD2. The trim removed 3 bases at V and 1 base at J, leaving 4 bases unmatched. Looked up from germline, CDR1 is SGHNT and CDR2 is YENEEA. The CDR3 spans 15 residues. CDR3 region: CASSFTGGGTDTQYF. In nucleotides, the CDR3 is TGTGCCAGCAGCTTCACGGGAGGCGGCACAGATACGCAGTATTTT.

At least ten counts were recorded for this clonotype. At one end, the junction sequence differs from germline, possibly due to a read error. This chain joins TRBV28 and TRBJ2-1, with D maybe TRBD2 (6 bases). The CDR3 sequence is 15 residues long. The germline gives CDR1 MDHEN, CDR2 SYDVKM. CDR3 loop: CASSTPLGLYNAQFF. CDR3 nucleotides: TGTGCCAGCAGCACCCCCTTGGGACTGTACAATGCGCAGTTCTTC. Variable domain in full (rest from reference TRBV28 and TRBJ2-1): DVKVTQSSRYLVKRTGEKVFLECVQDMDHENMFWYRQDPGLGLRLIYFSYDVKMKEKGDIPEGYSVSREKKERFSLILESASTNQTSMYLCASSTPLGLYNAQFFGPGTRLTVL.

This clonotype showed up many times. The genes are TRBV28 and TRBJ2-3; 9 bases fit TRBD2. This CDR3 has 14 residues. The germline V gene has CDR1 MDHEN and CDR2 SYDVKM. V lost 7 bases, J lost 5 bases, and 7 bases stayed unmatched. The CDR3 loop reads CASISGSFIDTQYF. CDR3 nucleotides: TGTGCCAGCATTAGCGGGAGTTTTATAGATACGCAGTATTTT.

In its sample, this clonotype was seen a few times. The chain uses TRBV6-4 and TRBJ2-1; 11 nucleotides align to TRBD2. V was pared by 5 bases and J by 2 bases, with 5 bases of the junction left unmatched. The CDR3 totals 16 residues. The germline CDR1 and CDR2 sequences are MRHNA and SNTAGT. CDR3 nucleotide sequence: TGTGCCAGCAGTCTTCTAGCGGGAGGCACCTACAATGAGCAGTTCTTC. It translates to CASSLLAGGTYNEQFF.

This clonotype was picked up many times. V is TRBV6-2 or TRBV6-3 and J is TRBJ2-2; 7 bases are a match to TRBD1. This CDR3 has 17 residues. Trimming cost V 5 bases and J 0 bases; bases outside gene matches: 9. In germline, CDR1 is MNHEY, CDR2 SVGEGT. In nucleotides, the CDR3 is TGTGCCAGCAGTCTCAGCCCGGGGACAGCGAACACCGGGGAGCTGTTTTTT. Protein product: CASSLSPGTANTGELFF.

This clonotype was counted at least ten times. This rearrangement joins TRBV19 to TRBJ1-1; D is perhaps TRBD1 (5 bases). Germline V gene lookup returns CDR1 LNHDA and CDR2 SQIVND (reference sequence). The CDR3 spans 14 residues. V shed 4 bases and J shed 1 base, with 10 bases lying between them. The CDR3 DNA reads TGTGCCAGTAGTACGAGACAGACGAACACTGAAGCTTTCTTT. The encoded protein is CASSTRQTNTEAFF.

The V call is TRBV20-1, the J call TRBJ1-1; D possibly corresponds to TRBD1 (5 bases). Germline CDR1 reads DFQATT; CDR2 reads SNEGSKA (reference sequence). This CDR3 has 13 residues. The V and J ends lost 5 bases and 1 base respectively, with 11 bases between them. CDR3 loop: CSAGHGQNTEAFF. The CDR3 DNA is TGCAGTGCTGGACACGGACAGAACACTGAAGCTTTCTTT.

In DNA form, the CDR3 reads TGTGCCAGCAGCTTAGCCGGCATTCCTAACTATGGCTACACCTTC. As protein: CASSLAGIPNYGYTF. This chain joins TRBV7-9 and TRBJ1-2, with unresolved D. V shed 0 bases and J shed 0 bases, with 8 bases lying between them. The germline CDR1 and CDR2 sequences are SEHNR and FQNEAQ (reference sequence). The CDR3 extends over 15 amino acids.

Here the CDR3 DNA reads TGTGCCAGCAGTCAGGGACAGGGTGGCGAGCAGTACTTC. As protein: CASSQGQGGEQYF. The chain carries TRBV28 and TRBJ2-7; 9 bases agree with TRBD1. Germline-derived CDR1 and CDR2 are MDHEN and SYDVKM. J lost 6 bases, V lost 5 bases, and 5 bases had no gene match. This CDR3 comprises 13 residues.

This clonotype was observed a handful of times. The chain joins TRBV6-2 or TRBV6-3 to TRBJ2-2, with D perhaps matching TRBD1 (5 bases). This CDR3 has 17 residues. Germline lookup yields CDR1 MNHEY and CDR2 SVGEGT. With 0 bases removed from V and 2 bases from J, the gap between germline ends came to 13 bases. The CDR3 sequence: CASSYSSRQRNTGELFF. The CDR3 DNA reads as TGTGCCAGCAGTTACTCGTCGAGACAGAGAAACACCGGGGAGCTGTTTTTT.

The sample holds many counts of this clonotype. CDR3: CASSSPGSGANVLTF. CDR3 nucleotides: TGTGCCAGCAGTTCCCCTGGGTCTGGGGCCAACGTCCTGACTTTC. The rearrangement joins TRBV28 to TRBJ2-6; D is undetermined. The length of the CDR3 is 15 residues. CDR1 is MDHEN, CDR2 SYDVKM, per germline. The V and J ends lost 4 bases and 1 base respectively, with 8 bases between them. Looking up the rest from reference TRBV28 and TRBJ2-6 gives the full variable domain: DVKVTQSSRYLVKRTGEKVFLECVQDMDHENMFWYRQDPGLGLRLIYFSYDVKMKEKGDIPEGYSVSREKKERFSLILESASTNQTSMYLCASSSPGSGANVLTFGAGSRLTVL.

Ten or more counts support this clonotype. The chain is built from TRBV28 and TRBJ2-7; 9 bases match TRBD2. CDR1 and CDR2 (germline): MDHEN, SYDVKM. The CDR3 totals 15 residues. Unmatched junction bases numbered 7, after V lost 0 bases and J lost 7 bases. The CDR3 loop reads CASSLWREGLGEQYF. CDR3 in DNA: TGTGCCAGCAGTTTATGGCGGGAGGGCCTGGGGGAGCAGTACTTC.

Details on this clonotype: At one boundary the junction diverges from the germline segment, which might be a read error. The rearrangement uses TRBV7-7 and TRBJ2-3; D unclear. The germline gives CDR1 SSHAT, CDR2 FNYEAQ (reference sequence). This CDR3 has 14 residues. For the CDR3, the DNA is TGTGCTAGCAGCTTATCCGCGAACACAGATACGCAGTATTTT. This sequence encodes CASSLSANTDTQYF.

Ten or more counts support this clonotype. The chain carries TRBV18 and TRBJ2-3; D is possibly TRBD1 or TRBD2 (5 bases each). The CDR3 sequence is 15 residues long. Germline V gives CDR1 KGHSH, CDR2 LQKENI. Trimming removed 1 base from V and 4 bases from J, with 12 bases in between. The CDR3 loop is CASSPRRLGADTQYF. In nucleotides, the CDR3 is TGTGCCAGCTCACCACGTCGATTGGGGGCAGATACGCAGTATTTT.

This clonotype occurred a few times. The chain joins TRBV28 to TRBJ1-3; D is possibly TRBD1 (5 bases). The CDR3 sequence is 17 residues long. V lost 4 bases and J 0 bases, leaving 16 bases between the germline ends. Germline V gene sequence: CDR1 MDHEN, CDR2 SYDVKM. CDR3 residues: CASSWGGGPLSGNTIYF. The CDR3 nucleotides read TGTGCCAGCAGTTGGGGGGGTGGCCCCCTCTCTGGAAACACCATATATTTT.

This clonotype was seen more than once but under ten times. V gene TRBV19 combines with J gene TRBJ2-6, with D possibly TRBD2 on 5 matching bases. The CDR3 has 16 amino acids. The V gene's germline CDR1 is LNHDA and CDR2 SQIVND (reference sequence). V lost 8 bases, J lost 2 bases, and 16 bases lay in between. CDR3 region: CASQDLPGTGANVLTF. The CDR3 bases are TGTGCCAGTCAGGATCTCCCGGGGACTGGGGCCAACGTCCTGACTTTC.

V usage is TRBV7-2 and J usage is TRBJ2-1, with D possibly matching TRBD1 (5 bases). CDR3 length: 17 amino acids. V lost 5 bases and J 2 bases, leaving 19 bases between the germline ends. CDR1 and CDR2 (germline): SGHTA, FQGNSA. The CDR3 nucleotides are TGTGCCAGCAGCCCCCTCGGCCCGGCAGGGCCCTACAATGAGCAGTTCTTC. This sequence encodes CASSPLGPAGPYNEQFF.

The sample holds many counts of this clonotype. This sequence joins TRBV20-1 and TRBJ2-7; 10 bases are shared with TRBD1. The CDR3 is made up of 14 amino acids. Trimming removed 6 bases from V and 2 bases from J; junction bases left unmatched: 7. CDR1 and CDR2 from the germline V gene are DFQATT and SNEGSKA (reference sequence). In DNA, the CDR3 is TGCAGTGCCAAAACGGGGACAGGGGCCTACGAGCAGTACTTC. Its translation is CSAKTGTGAYEQYF.

This clonotype was seen repeatedly, ten times or more. The genes are TRBV6-5 and TRBJ2-3; 7 bases are a match to TRBD1. V trimming: 0 bases; J trimming: 3 bases; junction bases outside the gene matches: 3. The V gene's germline CDR1 is MNHEY and CDR2 SVGAGI. The CDR3 loop spans 15 amino acids. The CDR3: CASSYSRQGTDTQYF. DNA for the CDR3: TGTGCCAGCAGTTACTCGAGACAGGGTACAGATACGCAGTATTTT.

The table lists this clonotype with many counts. The CDR3 protein is CASSLQGTAKETQYF. DNA for the CDR3: TGTGCCAGCAGCCTACAGGGGACAGCTAAAGAGACCCAGTACTTC. The chain is built from TRBV6-1 and TRBJ2-5; 7 bases line up with TRBD1. The CDR3 has 15 residues. Germline CDR1 is MNHNS and CDR2 is SASEGT. J lost 3 bases, V lost 6 bases, and 10 bases had no gene match.

This clonotype was seen many times. The CDR3 loop is CASSAGQGADTQYF. The DNA of the CDR3 is TGTGCCAGCAGTGCGGGACAGGGTGCAGATACGCAGTATTTT. The rearrangement joins TRBV6-1 to TRBJ2-3; 9 nucleotides line up with TRBD1. The CDR3 totals 14 residues. Unmatched junction bases numbered 3, after V lost 4 bases and J lost 4 bases. Germline V gene sequence: CDR1 MNHNS, CDR2 SASEGT.